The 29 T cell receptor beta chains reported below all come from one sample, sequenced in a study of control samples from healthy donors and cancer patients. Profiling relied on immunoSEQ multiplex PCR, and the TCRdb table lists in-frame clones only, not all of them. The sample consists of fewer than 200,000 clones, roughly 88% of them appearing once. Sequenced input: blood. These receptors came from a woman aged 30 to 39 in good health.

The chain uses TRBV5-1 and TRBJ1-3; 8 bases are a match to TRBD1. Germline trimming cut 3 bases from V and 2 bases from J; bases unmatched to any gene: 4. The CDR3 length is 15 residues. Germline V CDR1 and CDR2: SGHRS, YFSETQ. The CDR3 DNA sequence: TGCGCCAGCAGCTCCTCGACAGGGGCTGGAAACACCATATATTTT. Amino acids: CASSSSTGAGNTIYF.

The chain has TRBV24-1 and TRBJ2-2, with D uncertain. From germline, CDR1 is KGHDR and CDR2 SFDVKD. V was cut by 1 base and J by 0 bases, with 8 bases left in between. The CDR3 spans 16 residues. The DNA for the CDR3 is TGTGCCACCAGTGATTTCATGCAAACGAACACCGGGGAGCTGTTTTTT. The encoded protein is CATSDFMQTNTGELFF.

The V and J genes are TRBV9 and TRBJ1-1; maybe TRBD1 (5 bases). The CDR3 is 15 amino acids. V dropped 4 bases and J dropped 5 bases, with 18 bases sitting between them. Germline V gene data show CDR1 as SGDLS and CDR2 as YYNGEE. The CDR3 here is CASSNRDTGGTEAFF. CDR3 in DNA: TGTGCCAGCAGCAACCGGGATACAGGAGGTACTGAAGCTTTCTTT.

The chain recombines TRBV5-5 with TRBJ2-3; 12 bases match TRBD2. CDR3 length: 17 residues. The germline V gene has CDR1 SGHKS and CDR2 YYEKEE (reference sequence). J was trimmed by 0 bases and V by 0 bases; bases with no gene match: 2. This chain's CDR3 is CASSLAGTSGSTDTQYF. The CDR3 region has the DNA TGTGCCAGCAGCTTGGCGGGGACTAGCGGGAGCACAGATACGCAGTATTTT.

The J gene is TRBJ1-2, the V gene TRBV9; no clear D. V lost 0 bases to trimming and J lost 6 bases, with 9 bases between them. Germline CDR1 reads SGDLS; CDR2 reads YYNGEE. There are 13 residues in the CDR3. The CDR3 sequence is CASSVGATDGYTF. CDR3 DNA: TGTGCCAGCAGCGTAGGAGCGACCGATGGCTACACCTTC.

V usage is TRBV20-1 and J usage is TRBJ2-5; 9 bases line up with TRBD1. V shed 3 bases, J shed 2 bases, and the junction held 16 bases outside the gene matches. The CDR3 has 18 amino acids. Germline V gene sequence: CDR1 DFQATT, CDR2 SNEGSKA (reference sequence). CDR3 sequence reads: CSASGPGQGFMIQETQYF. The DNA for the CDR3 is TGCAGTGCTAGTGGGCCGGGACAGGGCTTCATGATTCAAGAGACCCAGTACTTC.

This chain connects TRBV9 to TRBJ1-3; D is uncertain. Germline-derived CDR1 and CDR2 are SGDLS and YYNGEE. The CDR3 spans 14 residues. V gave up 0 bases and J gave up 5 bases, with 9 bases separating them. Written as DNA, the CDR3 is TGTGCCAGCAGCGTAGAGGTCAGCCGAAACACCATATATTTT. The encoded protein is CASSVEVSRNTIYF.

Here the CDR3 DNA reads TGTGCCAGCAGCTCCTATTCAGGTTCTACTGAAGCTTTCTTT. This sequence encodes CASSSYSGSTEAFF. The chain couples TRBV5-4 to TRBJ1-1; D not resolved. The CDR3 spans 14 residues. V was trimmed by 3 bases and J by 5 bases, leaving 14 bases between them. Germline V gene data show CDR1 as SGHNT and CDR2 as YYREEE (reference sequence). The complete variable domain, with remaining parts taken from reference TRBV5-4 and TRBJ1-1, reads ETGVTQSPTHLIKTRGQQVTLRCSSQSGHNTVSWYQQALGQGPQFIFQYYREEENGRGNFPPRFSGLQFPNYSSELNVNALELDDSALYLCASSSYSGSTEAFFGQGTRLTVV.

CDR3 DNA sequence: TGTGCCAGCTCAGGGGCGAACACCGGGGAGCTGTTTTTT. Protein sequence: CASSGANTGELFF. The chain joins TRBV18 to TRBJ2-2; D is unresolved. Deletions cut 5 bases from V and 0 bases from J, with 4 bases between. The CDR3 length is 13 residues. Germline V gene sequence: CDR1 KGHSH, CDR2 LQKENI. The full variable domain, completed using reference TRBV18 and TRBJ2-2, is NAGVMQNPRHLVRRRGQEARLRCSPMKGHSHVYWYRQLPEEGLKFMVYLQKENIIDESGMPKERFSAEFPKEGPSILRIQQVVRGDSAAYFCASSGANTGELFFGEGSRLTVL.

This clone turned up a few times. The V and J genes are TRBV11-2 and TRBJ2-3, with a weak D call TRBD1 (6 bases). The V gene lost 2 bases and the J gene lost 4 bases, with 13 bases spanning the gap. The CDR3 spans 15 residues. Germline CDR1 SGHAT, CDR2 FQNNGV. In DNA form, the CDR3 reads TGTGCCAGCAGCTTATGGCAGGGGAGATCAGATACGCAGTATTTT. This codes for CASSLWQGRSDTQYF.

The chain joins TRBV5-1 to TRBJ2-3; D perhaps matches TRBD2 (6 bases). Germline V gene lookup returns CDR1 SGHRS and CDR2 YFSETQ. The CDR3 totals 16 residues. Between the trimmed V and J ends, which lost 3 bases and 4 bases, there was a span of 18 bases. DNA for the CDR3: TGCGCCAGCAGCTGGGACTCTAGGGGCCCCGCAGATACGCAGTATTTT. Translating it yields CASSWDSRGPADTQYF.

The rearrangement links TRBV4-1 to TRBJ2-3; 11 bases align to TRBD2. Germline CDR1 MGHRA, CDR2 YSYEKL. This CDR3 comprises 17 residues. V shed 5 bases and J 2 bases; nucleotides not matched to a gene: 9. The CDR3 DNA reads TGCGCCAGCAGCGATAGCGGGAGGGCCGTTTCCACAGATACGCAGTATTTT. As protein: CASSDSGRAVSTDTQYF.

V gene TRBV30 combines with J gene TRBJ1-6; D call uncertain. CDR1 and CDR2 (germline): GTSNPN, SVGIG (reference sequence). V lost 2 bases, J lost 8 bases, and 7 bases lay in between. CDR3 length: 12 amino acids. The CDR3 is CAWSWTDSPLHF. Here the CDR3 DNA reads TGTGCCTGGAGTTGGACGGATTCACCCCTCCACTTT.

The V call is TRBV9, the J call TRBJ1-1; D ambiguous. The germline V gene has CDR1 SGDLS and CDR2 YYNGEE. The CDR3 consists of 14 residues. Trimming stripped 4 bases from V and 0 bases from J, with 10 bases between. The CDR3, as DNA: TGTGCCAGCAGCAGGGCAGGCTTGAACACTGAAGCTTTCTTT. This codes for CASSRAGLNTEAFF.

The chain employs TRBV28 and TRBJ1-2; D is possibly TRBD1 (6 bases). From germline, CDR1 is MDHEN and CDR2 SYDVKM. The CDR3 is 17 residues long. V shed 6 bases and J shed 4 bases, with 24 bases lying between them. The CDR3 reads CASSDSQGGGVGYGYTF. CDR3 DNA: TGTGCCAGCAGCGACTCCCAGGGAGGGGGGGTTGGCTATGGCTACACCTTC.

CDR3 region: CASSLVARNTGELFF. The CDR3 DNA reads as TGTGCCAGCAGCTTGGTTGCCAGAAACACCGGGGAGCTGTTTTTT. The gene calls are TRBV5-6 and TRBJ2-2; D remains ambiguous. CDR1 SGHDT and CDR2 YYEEEE come from the germline V gene. V gave up 0 bases and J gave up 2 bases, with 8 bases separating them. This CDR3 is 15 amino acids long. The entire variable domain, with the rest obtained from reference TRBV5-6 and TRBJ2-2, is as follows: DAGVTQSPTHLIKTRGQQVTLRCSPKSGHDTVSWYQQALGQGPQFIFQYYEEEERQRGNFPDRFSGHQFPNYSSELNVNALLLGDSALYLCASSLVARNTGELFFGEGSRLTVL.

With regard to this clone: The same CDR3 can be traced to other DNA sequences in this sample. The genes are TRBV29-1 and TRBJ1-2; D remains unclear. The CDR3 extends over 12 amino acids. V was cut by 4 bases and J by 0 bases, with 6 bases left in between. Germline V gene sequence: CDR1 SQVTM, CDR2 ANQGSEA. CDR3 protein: CSVARANYGYTF. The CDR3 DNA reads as TGCAGCGTTGCAAGGGCTAACTATGGCTACACCTTC. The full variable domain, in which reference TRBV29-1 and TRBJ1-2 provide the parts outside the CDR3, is SAVISQKPSRDICQRGTSLTIQCQVDSQVTMMFWYRQQPGQSLTLIATANQGSEATYESGFVIDKFPISRPNLTFSTLTVSNMSPEDSSIYLCSVARANYGYTFGSGTRLTVV.

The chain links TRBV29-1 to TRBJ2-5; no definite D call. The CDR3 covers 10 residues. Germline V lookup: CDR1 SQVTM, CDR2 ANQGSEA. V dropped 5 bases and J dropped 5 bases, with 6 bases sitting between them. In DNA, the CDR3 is TGCAGCGTTCTCCGGGAGACCCAGTACTTC. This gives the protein CSVLRETQYF.

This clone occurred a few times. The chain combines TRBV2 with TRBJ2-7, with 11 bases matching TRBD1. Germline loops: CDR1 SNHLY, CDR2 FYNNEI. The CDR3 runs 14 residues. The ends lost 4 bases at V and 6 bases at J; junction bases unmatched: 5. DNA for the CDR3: TGTGCCAGCAGTGGATCCGGGACAGGGGGCGAGCAGTACTTC. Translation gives CASSGSGTGGEQYF.

This CDR3 is CASSASGADTQYF. CDR3 coding DNA: TGTGCCAGCAGCGCCTCGGGCGCAGATACGCAGTATTTT. This chain joins TRBV7-9 and TRBJ2-3; D is uncertain. Germline CDR1 and CDR2: SEHNR and FQNEAQ (reference sequence). The V end was cut by 5 bases, the J end by 4 bases, with 10 bases between. CDR3 length: 13 residues.

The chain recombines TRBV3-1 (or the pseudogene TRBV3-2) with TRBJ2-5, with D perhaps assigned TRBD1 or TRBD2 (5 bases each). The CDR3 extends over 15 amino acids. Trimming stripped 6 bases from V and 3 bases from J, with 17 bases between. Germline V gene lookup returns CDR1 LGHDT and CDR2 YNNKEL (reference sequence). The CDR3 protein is CASRGTFPGKETQYF. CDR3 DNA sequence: TGTGCCAGCAGGGGGACGTTCCCGGGAAAAGAGACCCAGTACTTC.

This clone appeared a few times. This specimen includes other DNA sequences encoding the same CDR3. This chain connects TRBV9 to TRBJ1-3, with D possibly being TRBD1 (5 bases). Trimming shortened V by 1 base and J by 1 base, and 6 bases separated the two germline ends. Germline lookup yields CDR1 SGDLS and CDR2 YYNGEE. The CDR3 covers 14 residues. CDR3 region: CASSVRQSGNTIYF. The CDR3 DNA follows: TGTGCCAGCAGCGTACGACAGTCTGGAAACACCATATATTTT. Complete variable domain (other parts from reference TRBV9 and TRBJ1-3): DSGVTQTPKHLITATGQRVTLRCSPRSGDLSVYWYQQSLDQGLQFLIQYYNGEERAKGNILERFSAQQFPDLHSELNLSSLELGDSALYFCASSVRQSGNTIYFGEGSWLTVV.

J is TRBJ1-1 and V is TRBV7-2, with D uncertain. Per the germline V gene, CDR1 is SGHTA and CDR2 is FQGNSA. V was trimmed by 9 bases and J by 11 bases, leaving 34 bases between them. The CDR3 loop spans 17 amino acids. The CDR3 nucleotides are TGTGCCAGTTATTATTCAGAGGTTGGCCTACCCTTGATTGAGGCTTTCTTT. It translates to CASYYSEVGLPLIEAFF.

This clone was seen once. The DNA of the CDR3 is TGTGCCACCAGCAGACGGGGTGATCAGCCCCAGCATTTT. Its translation is CATSRRGDQPQHF. The genes are TRBV15 and TRBJ1-5, with unresolved D. CDR3 length: 13 residues. Germline V gene data show CDR1 as LNHNV and CDR2 as YYDKDF (reference sequence). Trimming shortened V by 2 bases and J by 5 bases, and 7 bases separated the two germline ends.

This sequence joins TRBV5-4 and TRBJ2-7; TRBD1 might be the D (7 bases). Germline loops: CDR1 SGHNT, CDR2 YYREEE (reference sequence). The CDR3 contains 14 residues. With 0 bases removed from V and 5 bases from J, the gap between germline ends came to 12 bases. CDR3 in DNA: TGTGCCAGCAGCTTGGAAGGAGGGGGCGACGAGCAGTACTTC. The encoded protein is CASSLEGGGDEQYF.

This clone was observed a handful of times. The CDR3 DNA reads TGTGCCAGCAGCCTGGGGCCTGTAGACCAGCCCCAGCATTTT. Protein product: CASSLGPVDQPQHF. The chain carries TRBV5-4 and TRBJ1-5, with D possibly TRBD1 on 5 matching bases. Trimming took off 4 bases at V and 7 bases at J, with 15 bases between the two ends. This CDR3 spans 14 amino acids. The germline V gene encodes CDR1 SGHNT and CDR2 YYREEE (reference sequence).

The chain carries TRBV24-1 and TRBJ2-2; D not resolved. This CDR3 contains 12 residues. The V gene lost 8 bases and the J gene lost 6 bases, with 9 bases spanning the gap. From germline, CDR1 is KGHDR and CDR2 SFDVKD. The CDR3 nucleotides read TGTGCCACCAAATCGGGTTCCGGGGAGCTGTTTTTT. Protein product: CATKSGSGELFF.

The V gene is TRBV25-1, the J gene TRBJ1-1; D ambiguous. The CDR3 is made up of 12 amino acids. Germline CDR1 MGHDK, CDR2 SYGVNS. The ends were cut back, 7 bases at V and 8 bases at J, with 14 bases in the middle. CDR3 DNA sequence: TGTGCCAGCACTGCCGGGCTCGGAGAAGCTTTCTTT. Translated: CASTAGLGEAFF.

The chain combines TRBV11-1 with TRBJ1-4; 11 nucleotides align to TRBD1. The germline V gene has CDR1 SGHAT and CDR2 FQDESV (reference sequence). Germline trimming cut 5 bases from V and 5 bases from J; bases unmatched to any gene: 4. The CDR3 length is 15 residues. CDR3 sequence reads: CASSNRDRGNEKLFF. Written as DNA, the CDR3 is TGTGCCAGCAGCAACCGGGACAGGGGGAATGAAAAACTGTTTTTT.